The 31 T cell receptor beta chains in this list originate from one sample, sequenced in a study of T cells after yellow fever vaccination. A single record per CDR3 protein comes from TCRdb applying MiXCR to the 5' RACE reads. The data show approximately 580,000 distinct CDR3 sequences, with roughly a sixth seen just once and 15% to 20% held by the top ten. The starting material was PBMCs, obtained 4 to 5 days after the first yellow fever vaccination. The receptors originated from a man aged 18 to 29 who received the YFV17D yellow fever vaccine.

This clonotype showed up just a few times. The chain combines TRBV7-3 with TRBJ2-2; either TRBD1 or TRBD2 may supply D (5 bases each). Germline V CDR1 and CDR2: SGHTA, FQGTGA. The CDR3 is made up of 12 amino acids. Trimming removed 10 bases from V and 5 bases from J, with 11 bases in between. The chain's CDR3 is CATLGETGELFF. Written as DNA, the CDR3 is TGTGCCACGCTAGGGGAGACCGGGGAGCTGTTTTTT.

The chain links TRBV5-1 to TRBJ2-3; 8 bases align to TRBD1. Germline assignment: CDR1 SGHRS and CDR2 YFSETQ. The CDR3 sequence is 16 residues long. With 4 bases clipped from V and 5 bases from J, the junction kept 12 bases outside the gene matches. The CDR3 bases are TGCGCCAGCAGCCTAACACAGGGGGTAATCAAAGATACGCAGTATTTT. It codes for CASSLTQGVIKDTQYF.

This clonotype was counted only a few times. The CDR3 protein is CASSLGTADQPQHF. In DNA form, the CDR3 reads TGTGCCAGCAGCTTAGGGACAGCCGATCAGCCCCAGCATTTT. The rearrangement uses TRBV5-4 and TRBJ1-5, with TRBD1 matching over 7 bases. Losses at the gene ends were 2 bases for V and 5 bases for J; bases not matched to a gene: 4. This CDR3 is built from 14 residues. Germline V gives CDR1 SGHNT, CDR2 YYREEE (reference sequence).

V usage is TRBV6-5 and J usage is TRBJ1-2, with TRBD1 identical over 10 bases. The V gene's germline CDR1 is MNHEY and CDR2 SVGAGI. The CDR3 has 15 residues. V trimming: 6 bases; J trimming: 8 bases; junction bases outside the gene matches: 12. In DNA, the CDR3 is TGTGCCAGCAGCCGCCCGGGACAGGGGAAGGAGGGCTACACCTTC. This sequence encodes CASSRPGQGKEGYTF.

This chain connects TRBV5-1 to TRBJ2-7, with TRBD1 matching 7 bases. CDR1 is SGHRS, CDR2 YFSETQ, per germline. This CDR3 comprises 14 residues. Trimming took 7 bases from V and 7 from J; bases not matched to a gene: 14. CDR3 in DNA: TGCGCCAGCCGCCTTTTTACAGGGGCTTATGAGCAGTACTTC. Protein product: CASRLFTGAYEQYF.

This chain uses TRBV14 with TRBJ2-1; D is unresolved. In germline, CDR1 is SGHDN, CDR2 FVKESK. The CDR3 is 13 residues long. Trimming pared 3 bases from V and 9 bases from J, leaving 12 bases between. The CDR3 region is CASSHPGSGEQFF. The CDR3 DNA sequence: TGTGCCAGCAGCCACCCAGGATCGGGTGAGCAGTTCTTC. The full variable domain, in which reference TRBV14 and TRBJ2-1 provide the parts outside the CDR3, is EAGVTQFPSHSVIEKGQTVTLRCDPISGHDNLYWYRRVMGKEIKFLLHFVKESKQDESGMPNNRFLAERTGGTYSTLKVQPAELEDSGVYFCASSHPGSGEQFFGPGTRLTVL.

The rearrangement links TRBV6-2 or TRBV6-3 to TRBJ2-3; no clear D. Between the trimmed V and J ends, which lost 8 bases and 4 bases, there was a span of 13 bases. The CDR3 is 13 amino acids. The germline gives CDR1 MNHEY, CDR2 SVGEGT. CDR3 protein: CASRSTVPDTQYF. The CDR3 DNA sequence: TGTGCCAGCCGTAGCACGGTTCCAGATACGCAGTATTTT.

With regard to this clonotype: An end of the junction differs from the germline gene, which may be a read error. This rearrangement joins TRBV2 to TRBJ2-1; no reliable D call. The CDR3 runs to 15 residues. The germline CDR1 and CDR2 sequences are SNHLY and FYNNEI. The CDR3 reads CASREEESSDNEQFF. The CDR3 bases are TGTGCCAGCAGGGAAGAGGAGAGTTCAGACAATGAGCAGTTCTTC.

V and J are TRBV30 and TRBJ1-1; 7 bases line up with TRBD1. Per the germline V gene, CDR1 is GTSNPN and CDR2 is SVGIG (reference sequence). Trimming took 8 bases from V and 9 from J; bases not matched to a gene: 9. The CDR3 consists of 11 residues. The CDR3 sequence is CARGEGQQAFF. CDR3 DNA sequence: TGTGCCCGAGGGGAGGGACAGCAAGCTTTCTTT.

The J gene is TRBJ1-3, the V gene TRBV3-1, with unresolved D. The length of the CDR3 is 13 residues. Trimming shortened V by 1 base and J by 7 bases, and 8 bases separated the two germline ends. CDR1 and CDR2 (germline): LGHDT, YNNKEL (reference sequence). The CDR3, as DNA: TGTGCCAGCAGCCAAGGGCGGCGGAACACCATATATTTT. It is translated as CASSQGRRNTIYF.

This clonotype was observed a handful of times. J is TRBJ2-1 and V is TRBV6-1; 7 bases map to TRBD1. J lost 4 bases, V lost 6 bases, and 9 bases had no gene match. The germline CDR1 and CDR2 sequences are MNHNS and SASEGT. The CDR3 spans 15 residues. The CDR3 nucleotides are TGTGCCAGCAGAAGAGACAGGGTGGCTTACAATGAGCAGTTCTTC. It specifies CASRRDRVAYNEQFF.

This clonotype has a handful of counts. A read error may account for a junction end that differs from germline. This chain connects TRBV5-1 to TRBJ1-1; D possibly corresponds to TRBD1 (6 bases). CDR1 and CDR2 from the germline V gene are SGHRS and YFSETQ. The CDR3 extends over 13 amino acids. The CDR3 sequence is CASSLAGATEVFF. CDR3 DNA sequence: TGCGCCAGCAGCTTAGCGGGGGCCACTGAAGTTTTCTTT.

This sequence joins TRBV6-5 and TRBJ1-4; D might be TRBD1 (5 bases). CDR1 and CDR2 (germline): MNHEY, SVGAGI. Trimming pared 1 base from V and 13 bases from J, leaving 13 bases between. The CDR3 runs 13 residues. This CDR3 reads CASSYFERGGLFF. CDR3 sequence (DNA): TGTGCCAGCAGTTACTTCGAAAGGGGAGGACTGTTTTTT.

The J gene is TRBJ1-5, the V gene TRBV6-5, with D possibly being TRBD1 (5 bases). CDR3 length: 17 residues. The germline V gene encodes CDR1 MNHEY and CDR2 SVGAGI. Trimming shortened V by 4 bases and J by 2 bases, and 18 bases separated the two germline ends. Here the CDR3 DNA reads TGTGCCAGCAGTTCCTCCCCCCCAGGGACGGGCAATCAGCCCCAGCATTTT. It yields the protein CASSSSPPGTGNQPQHF.

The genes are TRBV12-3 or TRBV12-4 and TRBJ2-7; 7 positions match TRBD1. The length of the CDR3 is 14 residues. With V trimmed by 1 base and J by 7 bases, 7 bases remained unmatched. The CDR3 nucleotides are TGTGCCAGCAGTTTAGAGAGGGGGCTAGGGGAGCAGTACGTC. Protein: CASSLERGLGEQYV.

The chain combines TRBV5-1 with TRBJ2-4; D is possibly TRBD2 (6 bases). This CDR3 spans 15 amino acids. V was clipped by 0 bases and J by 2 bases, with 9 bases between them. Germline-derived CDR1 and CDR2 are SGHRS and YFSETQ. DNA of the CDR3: TGCGCCAGCAGCTTGGCCGGGGGTTCCAAAAACATTCAGTACTTC. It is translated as CASSLAGGSKNIQYF.

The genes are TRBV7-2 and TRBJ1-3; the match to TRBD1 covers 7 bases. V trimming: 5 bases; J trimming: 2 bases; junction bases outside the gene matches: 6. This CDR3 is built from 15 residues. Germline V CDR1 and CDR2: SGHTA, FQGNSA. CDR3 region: CASSITTGTGNTIYF. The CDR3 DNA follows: TGTGCCAGCAGCATCACGACAGGGACTGGAAACACCATATATTTT.

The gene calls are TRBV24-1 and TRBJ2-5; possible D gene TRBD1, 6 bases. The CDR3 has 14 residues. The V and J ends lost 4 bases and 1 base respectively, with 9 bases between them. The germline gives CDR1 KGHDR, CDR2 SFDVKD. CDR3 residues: CATSDLDSQETQYF. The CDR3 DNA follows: TGTGCCACCAGTGACCTGGACAGCCAAGAGACCCAGTACTTC.

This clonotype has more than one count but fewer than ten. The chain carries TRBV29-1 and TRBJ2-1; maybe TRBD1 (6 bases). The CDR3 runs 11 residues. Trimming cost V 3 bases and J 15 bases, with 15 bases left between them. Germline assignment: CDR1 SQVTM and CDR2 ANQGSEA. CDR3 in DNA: TGCAGCGTTGACACAACAGGGCAACCGTTCTTC. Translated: CSVDTTGQPFF.

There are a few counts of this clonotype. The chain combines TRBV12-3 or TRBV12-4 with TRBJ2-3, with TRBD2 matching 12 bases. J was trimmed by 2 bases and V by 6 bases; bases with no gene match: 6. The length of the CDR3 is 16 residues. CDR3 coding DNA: TGTGCCAGCAGCCAGCTAGCGGGGGGGCCCACAGATACGCAGTATTTT. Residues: CASSQLAGGPTDTQYF.

For the CDR3, the DNA is TGTGCCAGTGTTAATCTCCCCAGGGGTAATCAGCCCCAGCATTTT. This sequence encodes CASVNLPRGNQPQHF. The V call is TRBV19, the J call TRBJ1-5, with a weak D call TRBD1 (6 bases). Trimming pared 8 bases from V and 4 bases from J, leaving 18 bases between. The CDR3 sequence is 15 residues long. The germline gives CDR1 LNHDA, CDR2 SQIVND (reference sequence).

DNA of the CDR3: TGCGCCAGCAGCTTGGGTCCTTCATCTAGCACAGATACGCAGTATTTT. Protein product: CASSLGPSSSTDTQYF. This chain links TRBV5-1 with TRBJ2-3; D remains ambiguous. Trimming stripped 0 bases from V and 0 bases from J, with 11 bases between. Germline loops: CDR1 SGHRS, CDR2 YFSETQ. The CDR3 runs to 16 residues.

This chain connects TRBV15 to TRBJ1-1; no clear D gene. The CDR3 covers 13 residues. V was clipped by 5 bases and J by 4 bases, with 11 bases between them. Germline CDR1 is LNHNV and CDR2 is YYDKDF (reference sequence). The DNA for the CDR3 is TGTGCCACCAGCCCGCGGGTGTCCACTGAAGCTTTCTTT. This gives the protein CATSPRVSTEAFF.

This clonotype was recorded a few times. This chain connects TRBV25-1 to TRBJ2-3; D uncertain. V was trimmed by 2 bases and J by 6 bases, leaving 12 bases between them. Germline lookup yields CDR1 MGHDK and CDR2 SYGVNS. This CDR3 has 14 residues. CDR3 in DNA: TGTGCCAGCAGTGAACAGCGAGATGCGGATACGCAGTATTTT. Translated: CASSEQRDADTQYF. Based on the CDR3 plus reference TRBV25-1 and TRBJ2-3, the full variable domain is EADIYQTPRYLVIGTGKKITLECSQTMGHDKMYWYQQDPGMELHLIHYSYGVNSTEKGDLSSESTVSRIRTEHFPLTLESARPSHTSQYLCASSEQRDADTQYFGPGTRLTVL.

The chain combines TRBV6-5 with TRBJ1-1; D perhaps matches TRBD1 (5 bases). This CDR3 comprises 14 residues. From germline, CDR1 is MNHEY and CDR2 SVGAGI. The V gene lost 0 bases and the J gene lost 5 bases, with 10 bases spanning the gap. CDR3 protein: CASSYSGAETEAFF. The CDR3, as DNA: TGTGCCAGCAGTTACTCAGGGGCTGAGACTGAAGCTTTCTTT.

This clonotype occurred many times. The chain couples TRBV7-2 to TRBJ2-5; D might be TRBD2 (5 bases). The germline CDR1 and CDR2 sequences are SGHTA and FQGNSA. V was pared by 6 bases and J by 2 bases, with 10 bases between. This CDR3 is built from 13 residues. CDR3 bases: TGTGCCAGCAGTTTACGGGGTCAAGAGACCCAGTACTTC. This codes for CASSLRGQETQYF.

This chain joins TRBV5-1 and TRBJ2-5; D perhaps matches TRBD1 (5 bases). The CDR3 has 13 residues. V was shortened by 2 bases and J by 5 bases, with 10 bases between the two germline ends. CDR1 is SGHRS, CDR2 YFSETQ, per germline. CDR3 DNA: TGCGCCAGCAGCTTCAGGGTTGGGGAGACCCAGTACTTC. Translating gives CASSFRVGETQYF.

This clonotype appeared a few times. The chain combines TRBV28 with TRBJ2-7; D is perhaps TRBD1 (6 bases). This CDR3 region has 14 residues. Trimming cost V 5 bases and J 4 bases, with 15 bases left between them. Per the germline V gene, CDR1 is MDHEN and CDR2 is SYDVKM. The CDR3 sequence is CASSPQGTLYEQYF. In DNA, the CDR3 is TGTGCCAGCAGTCCTCAAGGGACATTATACGAGCAGTACTTC.

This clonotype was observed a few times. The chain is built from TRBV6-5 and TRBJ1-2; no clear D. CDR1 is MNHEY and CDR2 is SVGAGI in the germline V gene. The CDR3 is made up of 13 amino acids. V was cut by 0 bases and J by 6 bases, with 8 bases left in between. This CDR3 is CASSYSNGNGYTF. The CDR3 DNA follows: TGTGCCAGCAGTTACTCGAATGGAAATGGCTACACCTTC.

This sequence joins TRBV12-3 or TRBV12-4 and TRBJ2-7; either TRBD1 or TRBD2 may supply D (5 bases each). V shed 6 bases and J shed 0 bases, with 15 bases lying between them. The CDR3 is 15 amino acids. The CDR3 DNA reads TGTGCCAGCAGGCGATACCGGGACCCCTCCTACGAGCAGTACTTC. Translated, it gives CASRRYRDPSYEQYF.

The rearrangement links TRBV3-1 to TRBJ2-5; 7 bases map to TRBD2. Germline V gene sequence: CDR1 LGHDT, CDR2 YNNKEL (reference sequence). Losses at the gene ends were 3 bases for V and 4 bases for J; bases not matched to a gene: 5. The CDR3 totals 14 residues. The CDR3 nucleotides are TGTGCCAGCAGCCACCTAGCGGCGGTAGAGACCCAGTACTTC. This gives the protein CASSHLAAVETQYF.